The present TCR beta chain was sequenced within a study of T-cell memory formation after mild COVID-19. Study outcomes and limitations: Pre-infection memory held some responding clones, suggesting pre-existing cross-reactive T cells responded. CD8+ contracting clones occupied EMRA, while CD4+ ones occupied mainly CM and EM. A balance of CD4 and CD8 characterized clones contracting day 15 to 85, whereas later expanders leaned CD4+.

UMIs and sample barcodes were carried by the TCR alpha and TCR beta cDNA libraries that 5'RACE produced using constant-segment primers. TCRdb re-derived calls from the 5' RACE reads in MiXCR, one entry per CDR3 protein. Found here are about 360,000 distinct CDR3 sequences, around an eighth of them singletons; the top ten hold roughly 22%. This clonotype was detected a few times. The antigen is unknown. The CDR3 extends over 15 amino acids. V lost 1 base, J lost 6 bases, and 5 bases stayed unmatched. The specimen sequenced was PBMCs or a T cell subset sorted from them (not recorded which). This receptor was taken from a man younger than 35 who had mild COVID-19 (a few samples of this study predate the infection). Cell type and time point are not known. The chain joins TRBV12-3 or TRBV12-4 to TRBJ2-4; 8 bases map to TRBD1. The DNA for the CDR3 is TGTGCCAGCAGTTTAGTCCAGGGGGCACTAAACATTCAGTACTTC. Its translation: CASSLVQGALNIQYF.